The 27 T cell receptor beta chains presented below share a single source sample, sequenced in a study of blood T cell repertoires in COVID-19. Produced via immunoSEQ multiplex PCR; TCRdb's table is partial and in-frame only. Here the sample spans approximately 230,000 clones, about nine tenths being singletons. The specimen was PBMCs or T cells enriched from blood (not recorded which). The receptor source for this set is a woman younger than 45 with acute COVID-19.

V and J are TRBV9 and TRBJ2-7, with D uncertain. Per the germline V gene, CDR1 is SGDLS and CDR2 is YYNGEE. V shed 4 bases and J shed 3 bases, with 5 bases lying between them. The CDR3 has 11 residues. As DNA, the CDR3 is TGTGCCAGCAGCTCAGGCTACGAGCAGTACTTC. It encodes CASSSGYEQYF.

This clone was recorded only once. This chain uses TRBV5-1 with TRBJ1-6; 10 bases fit TRBD1. After removal of 4 bases from V and 10 bases from J, the junction contained 8 bases not matched to a gene. Germline assignment: CDR1 SGHRS and CDR2 YFSETQ. The CDR3 contains 15 residues. The CDR3 sequence is CASSALTGGLSPLHF. DNA for the CDR3: TGCGCCAGCAGCGCGCTGACAGGGGGCCTGTCACCCCTCCACTTT.

The genes are TRBV28 and TRBJ1-1; D unresolved. Between the trimmed V and J ends, which lost 5 bases and 1 base, there was a span of 14 bases. Germline values: CDR1 MDHEN, CDR2 SYDVKM. This CDR3 contains 15 residues. The CDR3 coding sequence is TGTGCCAGCAGTCTCCTCACGAACTCGAACACTGAAGCTTTCTTT. Amino acids: CASSLLTNSNTEAFF.

V usage is TRBV10-3 and J usage is TRBJ2-3; 9 bases align to TRBD2. This CDR3 contains 18 residues. The V gene end was trimmed by 0 bases and the J gene end by 1 base; junction bases not matched to a gene: 8. Germline V gene lookup returns CDR1 ENHRY and CDR2 SYGVKD. The CDR3 sequence: CAISESSGRRIGTDTQYF. The CDR3 nucleotides read TGTGCCATCAGTGAGTCCAGCGGGAGGCGGATTGGCACAGATACGCAGTATTTT.

The chain links TRBV10-3 to TRBJ1-1, with 7 bases identical to TRBD1. Germline CDR1 and CDR2: ENHRY and SYGVKD. This CDR3 is built from 14 residues. V gave up 5 bases and J gave up 2 bases; unmatched junction bases: 5. CDR3 nucleotide sequence: TGTGCCATCAGTAGGGGACAGCGTAACACTGAAGCTTTCTTT. Protein product: CAISRGQRNTEAFF.

The J gene is TRBJ2-1, the V gene TRBV18; 8 bases align to TRBD2. V lost 3 bases, J lost 9 bases, and 13 bases stayed unmatched. Germline CDR1 and CDR2: KGHSH and LQKENI. This CDR3 contains 16 residues. The CDR3 is CASSPSFGRARGEQFF. CDR3 in DNA: TGTGCCAGCTCACCCTCTTTCGGGAGGGCCAGAGGTGAGCAGTTCTTC.

This sequence joins TRBV7-2 and TRBJ2-1; D gene ambiguous. V lost 5 bases to trimming and J lost 2 bases, with 13 bases between them. The length of the CDR3 is 15 residues. CDR1 is SGHTA, CDR2 FQGNSA, per germline. This chain's CDR3 is CASSTTLTPYNEQFF. In DNA form, the CDR3 reads TGTGCCAGCAGCACCACTTTAACCCCCTACAATGAGCAGTTCTTC.

J is TRBJ2-7 and V is TRBV10-3, with 9 bases matching TRBD1. CDR3 length equals 16 residues. The V gene's germline CDR1 is ENHRY and CDR2 SYGVKD. V lost 6 bases and J lost 6; bases outside the gene matches: 15. CDR3 DNA sequence: TGTGCCATCAGCCAGCCAAAAAGACAGGGGGATTCCGAGCAGTACTTC. Its translation: CAISQPKRQGDSEQYF.

This clone was detected only once. The chain joins TRBV10-3 to TRBJ2-2; 7 bases line up with TRBD1. The CDR3 length is 11 residues. Trimming removed 6 bases from V and 8 bases from J; junction bases left unmatched: 0. The V gene's germline CDR1 is ENHRY and CDR2 SYGVKD. The CDR3 loop reads CAIRGQGELFF. In nucleotides, the CDR3 is TGTGCCATCAGGGGACAGGGGGAGCTGTTTTTT.

V is TRBV7-2 and J is TRBJ2-7; 8 bases map to TRBD1. The germline V gene has CDR1 SGHTA and CDR2 FQGNSA. V shed 5 bases, J shed 4 bases, and the junction held 4 bases outside the gene matches. This CDR3 has 13 residues. The CDR3 DNA sequence: TGTGCCAGCAGCCCCGGGACAGGTTACGAGCAGTACTTC. This gives the protein CASSPGTGYEQYF.

This clone was counted once. V usage is TRBV9 and J usage is TRBJ2-3, with TRBD2 matching over 12 bases. Germline CDR1 is SGDLS and CDR2 is YYNGEE. V lost 3 bases and J lost 6; bases outside the gene matches: 5. The CDR3 is made up of 15 amino acids. CDR3: CASSAGLAGTDTQYF. CDR3 coding DNA: TGTGCCAGCAGCGCCGGACTAGCGGGAACGGATACGCAGTATTTT.

The chain is built from TRBV5-6 and TRBJ1-4; 7 bases line up with TRBD1. With V trimmed by 0 bases and J by 1 base, 6 bases remained unmatched. CDR3 length: 17 residues. Germline lookup yields CDR1 SGHDT and CDR2 YYEEEE. CDR3 in DNA: TGTGCCAGCAGCTTGGCTACAGGGGCTCTAACTAATGAAAAACTGTTTTTT. Translation: CASSLATGALTNEKLFF.

The V and J genes are TRBV30 and TRBJ2-1, with 14 bases identical to TRBD2. The CDR3 consists of 17 residues. Looked up from germline, CDR1 is GTSNPN and CDR2 is SVGIG (reference sequence). V gave up 3 bases and J gave up 3 bases; unmatched junction bases: 7. The CDR3 region is CAWRIGLAGGNYNEQFF. CDR3 nucleotides: TGTGCCTGGAGGATAGGACTAGCGGGGGGCAACTACAATGAGCAGTTCTTC.

The chain recombines TRBV9 with TRBJ1-2; 7 positions match TRBD1. The junction had 10 bases not matched to a gene; V was cut back by 2 bases and J by 0 bases. Germline values: CDR1 SGDLS, CDR2 YYNGEE. This CDR3 region has 17 residues. In DNA, the CDR3 is TGTGCCAGCAGCGTGTCCGCCACGGGACAGACTAACTATGGCTACACCTTC. This codes for CASSVSATGQTNYGYTF.

The rearrangement joins TRBV30 to TRBJ1-2; 9 nucleotides match TRBD1. V gave up 0 bases and J gave up 6 bases; unmatched junction bases: 5. This CDR3 region has 14 residues. The germline V gene has CDR1 GTSNPN and CDR2 SVGIG (reference sequence). The CDR3 region has the DNA TGTGCCTGGAGTGTATTACAGGGGGCCAATGGCTACACCTTC. It encodes CAWSVLQGANGYTF.

CDR3 DNA sequence: TGTGCCAGCAGTGATCAGTACGAGCAGTACTTC. This gives the protein CASSDQYEQYF. The J gene is TRBJ2-7, the V gene TRBV2; D call uncertain. V dropped 3 bases and J dropped 4 bases, with 4 bases sitting between them. This CDR3 has 11 residues. Germline lookup yields CDR1 SNHLY and CDR2 FYNNEI. Full variable domain (missing parts from reference TRBV2 and TRBJ2-7): EPEVTQTPSHQVTQMGQEVILRCVPISNHLYFYWYRQILGQKVEFLVSFYNNEISEKSEIFDDQFSVERPDGSNFTLKIRSTKLEDSAMYFCASSDQYEQYFGPGTRLTVT.

The V and J genes are TRBV27 and TRBJ2-2; 11 bases fit TRBD2. Unmatched junction bases numbered 15, after V lost 5 bases and J lost 4 bases. The CDR3 has 19 residues. Germline V gene data show CDR1 as MNHEY and CDR2 as SMNVEV (reference sequence). CDR3 sequence: CASSLRGTSGGVGTGELFF. CDR3 in DNA: TGTGCCAGCAGTCTACGAGGGACTAGCGGAGGGGTGGGCACCGGGGAGCTGTTTTTT.

This clone has a handful of counts. The gene calls are TRBV27 and TRBJ1-2; the D is unclear. With 4 bases removed from V and 3 bases from J, the gap between germline ends came to 15 bases. The CDR3 covers 15 residues. Per germline, CDR1 MNHEY and CDR2 SMNVEV (reference sequence). CDR3 sequence reads: CASSSAPEPYYGYTF. The CDR3 region has the DNA TGTGCCAGCAGTTCCGCTCCGGAGCCGTACTATGGCTACACCTTC.

The rearrangement links TRBV4-2 to TRBJ2-1; D gene ambiguous. Trimming removed 0 bases at V and 4 bases at J, with 4 bases between. Germline-derived CDR1 and CDR2 are LGHNA and YNFKEQ. CDR3 length: 13 amino acids. The CDR3 here is CASSQERYNEQFF. In DNA, the CDR3 is TGTGCCAGCAGCCAAGAGCGTTACAATGAGCAGTTCTTC.

This chain links TRBV28 with TRBJ2-7; D is perhaps TRBD1 (5 bases). V dropped 6 bases and J dropped 6 bases, with 12 bases sitting between them. The CDR3 runs 12 residues. Germline CDR1 MDHEN, CDR2 SYDVKM. For the CDR3, the DNA is TGTGCCAGCAGCCTTACAGGCCTCGAGCAGTACTTC. Protein: CASSLTGLEQYF. The entire variable domain, with the rest obtained from reference TRBV28 and TRBJ2-7, is as follows: DVKVTQSSRYLVKRTGEKVFLECVQDMDHENMFWYRQDPGLGLRLIYFSYDVKMKEKGDIPEGYSVSREKKERFSLILESASTNQTSMYLCASSLTGLEQYFGPGTRLTVT.

CDR3 sequence reads: CASRSTVKSSSYNSPLHF. The CDR3 nucleotides read TGTGCCAGCAGATCGACAGTGAAGTCGAGCTCCTATAATTCACCCCTCCACTTT. This chain joins TRBV5-6 and TRBJ1-6; possibly TRBD1 for D (5 bases). The V gene lost 5 bases and the J gene lost 0 bases, with 18 bases spanning the gap. This CDR3 has 18 amino acids. Germline loops: CDR1 SGHDT, CDR2 YYEEEE.

The rearrangement uses TRBV29-1 and TRBJ2-1, with 8 bases fitting TRBD2. The V and J ends lost 4 bases and 12 bases, in that order; junction bases with no gene match: 5. CDR1 is SQVTM, CDR2 ANQGSEA, per germline. The CDR3 spans 11 residues. The CDR3 DNA reads TGCAGCGTTGTTGCGGGAGGAGTGCAGTTCTTC. It codes for CSVVAGGVQFF.

The chain carries TRBV7-3 and TRBJ2-2, with 7 bases that match TRBD1. CDR1 and CDR2 from the germline V gene are SGHTA and FQGTGA. CDR3 length: 15 residues. Trimming cost V 2 bases and J 1 base; bases outside gene matches: 1. The CDR3 nucleotides are TGTGCCAGCAGCTTATGGACAGGGAACACCGGGGAGCTGTTTTTT. Translated, it gives CASSLWTGNTGELFF. The full variable domain, with the rest looked up from reference TRBV7-3 and TRBJ2-2, is GAGVSQTPSNKVTEKGKYVELRCDPISGHTALYWYRQSLGQGPEFLIYFQGTGAADDSGLPNDRFFAVRPEGSVSTLKIQRTERGDSAVYLCASSLWTGNTGELFFGEGSRLTVL.

This clone appeared a single time. The DNA for the CDR3 is TGTGCCAGCAGCTCCCAGGGGCCAATCTCCTACGAGCAGTACTTC. It encodes CASSSQGPISYEQYF. The V call is TRBV7-8, the J call TRBJ2-7, with TRBD1 as a possible D gene (6 bases). The ends were cut back, 4 bases at V and 0 bases at J, with 13 bases in the middle. The CDR3 has 15 amino acids. CDR1 is SGHVS, CDR2 FQNEAQ, per germline.

DNA of the CDR3: TGTGCCAGCAGTGCCCAGGGACAGGGGGATGGCTACACCTTC. Its protein product is CASSAQGQGDGYTF. V gene TRBV2 combines with J gene TRBJ1-2, with 11 bases fitting TRBD1. CDR1 and CDR2 from the germline V gene are SNHLY and FYNNEI. This CDR3 is 14 amino acids long. Germline trimming cut 4 bases from V and 6 bases from J; bases unmatched to any gene: 4.

This clone was picked up one time. The V call is TRBV5-1, the J call TRBJ2-7; 11 bases are shared with TRBD2. J gave up 3 bases and V 1 base, and 9 bases lay outside the gene matches. The germline CDR1 and CDR2 sequences are SGHRS and YFSETQ. This CDR3 is 17 amino acids long. CDR3 in DNA: TGCGCCAGCAGCTTGACTAGCGGGGGCCTATACCTCTACGAGCAGTACTTC. Its translation: CASSLTSGGLYLYEQYF.

This rearrangement joins TRBV13 to TRBJ1-2, with TRBD1 identical over 8 bases. The germline V gene encodes CDR1 PRHDT and CDR2 FYEKMQ (reference sequence). The ends lost 1 base at V and 8 bases at J; junction bases unmatched: 9. The CDR3 contains 15 residues. CDR3 nucleotides: TGTGCCAGCAGCTTAGCGGCAGGGGGCGCCCGGGGCTACACCTTC. It yields the protein CASSLAAGGARGYTF.